Below are 29 T cell receptor beta chains sequenced from a single sample in a study of identical twins. TCRdb redid the calling of the 5' RACE reads with MiXCR, one entry per CDR3 protein. The repertoire holds about 530,000 distinct CDR3 sequences, 20% to 25% seen once, with around 0.47% in the top ten. A further study also used this sample, focusing on yellow fever vaccine responses in identical twins.

Sequenced input: CD4+ T cells sorted from blood. These receptors all come from a woman aged 18-29 years in good health.

This clonotype was seen more than once but under ten times. The rearrangement uses TRBV24-1 and TRBJ2-1, with D perhaps assigned TRBD1 or TRBD2 (5 bases each). CDR3 length: 15 amino acids. The germline V gene has CDR1 KGHDR and CDR2 SFDVKD. V lost 4 bases and J 7 bases, leaving 16 bases between the germline ends. CDR3 sequence: CATSEAAGTGNEQFF. DNA of the CDR3: TGTGCCACCAGTGAGGCCGCAGGGACGGGTAATGAGCAGTTCTTC.

There are a few counts of this clonotype. The chain couples TRBV10-3 to TRBJ2-2, with D possibly matching TRBD1 (5 bases). With 1 base removed from V and 1 base from J, the gap between germline ends came to 10 bases. This CDR3 is built from 16 residues. The germline gives CDR1 ENHRY, CDR2 SYGVKD. The CDR3 region is CAISELAGMNTGELFF. The DNA of the CDR3 is TGTGCCATCAGTGAGTTGGCAGGGATGAACACCGGGGAGCTGTTTTTT.

A few counts support this clonotype. The chain combines TRBV11-2 with TRBJ2-1, with D perhaps matching TRBD1 (6 bases). Germline CDR1 reads SGHAT; CDR2 reads FQNNGV. Trimming left V 5 bases short and J 0 bases short, with 11 bases between. The CDR3 contains 15 residues. CDR3 sequence: CASSTGLGSYNEQFF. CDR3 sequence (DNA): TGTGCCAGCAGCACAGGGTTGGGCTCCTACAATGAGCAGTTCTTC.

The rearrangement joins TRBV20-1 to TRBJ2-7; 7 bases fit TRBD1. The germline V gene encodes CDR1 DFQATT and CDR2 SNEGSKA (reference sequence). The trim removed 3 bases at V and 2 bases at J, leaving 16 bases unmatched. This CDR3 comprises 17 residues. The CDR3 region is CSARRGDQQGTPYEQYF. CDR3 DNA sequence: TGCAGTGCTAGGAGGGGCGATCAACAGGGGACCCCCTACGAGCAGTACTTC.

This clonotype was recorded a few times. The V call is TRBV5-1, the J call TRBJ2-6; 7 bases align to TRBD1. The germline gives CDR1 SGHRS, CDR2 YFSETQ. J was trimmed by 4 bases and V by 4 bases; bases with no gene match: 5. The CDR3 consists of 15 residues. The CDR3 sequence is CASSSDRVGANVLTF. In nucleotides, the CDR3 is TGCGCCAGCAGCAGCGACAGGGTCGGGGCCAACGTCCTGACTTTC.

This clonotype was counted only a few times. The chain couples TRBV18 to TRBJ2-7, with D hard to call. The CDR3 consists of 14 residues. V was clipped by 5 bases and J by 1 base, with 12 bases between them. Looked up from germline, CDR1 is KGHSH and CDR2 is LQKENI. The CDR3 sequence is CASSATRRSYEQYV. The CDR3 coding sequence is TGTGCCAGCTCAGCTACCCGAAGATCCTACGAGCAGTACGTC.

This clonotype was observed a few times. The CDR3 protein is CASSEMGGAYEQYF. The CDR3 DNA reads TGTGCCAGCAGTGAAATGGGCGGAGCCTACGAGCAGTACTTC. V and J are TRBV2 and TRBJ2-7; D unclear. Trimming left V 2 bases short and J 2 bases short, with 10 bases between. The germline gives CDR1 SNHLY, CDR2 FYNNEI. The CDR3 contains 14 residues.

This chain links TRBV6-2 or TRBV6-3 with TRBJ2-1, with D perhaps TRBD2 (6 bases). The germline V gene encodes CDR1 MNHEY and CDR2 SVGEGT. This CDR3 contains 20 residues. V was shortened by 5 bases and J by 1 base, with 27 bases between the two germline ends. The CDR3 reads CASSSPSRLFGRRSYNEQFF. CDR3 nucleotide sequence: TGTGCCAGCAGTAGCCCCTCCCGGTTGTTTGGGAGGCGGTCCTACAATGAGCAGTTCTTC.

The chain carries TRBV6-5 and TRBJ2-1; D possibly uses TRBD1 or TRBD2 (5 bases each). The ends were cut back, 4 bases at V and 8 bases at J, with 6 bases in the middle. Per the germline V gene, CDR1 is MNHEY and CDR2 is SVGAGI. The CDR3 sequence is 11 residues long. CDR3 in DNA: TGTGCCAGCAGTTGGGGACATGAGCAGTTCTTC. The encoded protein is CASSWGHEQFF.

This chain joins TRBV24-1 and TRBJ2-1; 10 nucleotides align to TRBD2. The CDR3 spans 17 residues. Germline loops: CDR1 KGHDR, CDR2 SFDVKD. Trimming cost V 5 bases and J 4 bases; bases outside gene matches: 10. This CDR3 reads CATSVRSAGLAYNEQFF. The CDR3 DNA reads as TGTGCCACCAGTGTTCGATCTGCGGGACTAGCGTACAATGAGCAGTTCTTC.

The J gene is TRBJ1-5, the V gene TRBV12-3 or TRBV12-4; D is undetermined. Trimming left V 6 bases short and J 5 bases short, with 11 bases between. CDR3 length equals 13 residues. In DNA, the CDR3 is TGTGCCAGCAGCCAGGTTAGGCATCAGCCCCAGCATTTT. It codes for CASSQVRHQPQHF.

This rearrangement joins TRBV10-3 to TRBJ2-7; D may be TRBD1 (5 bases). Trimming took 6 bases from V and 1 from J, leaving 10 bases between them. Looked up from germline, CDR1 is ENHRY and CDR2 is SYGVKD. This CDR3 has 13 amino acids. This CDR3 reads CAIRTTDSYEQYV. CDR3 in DNA: TGTGCCATCAGGACGACAGATTCCTACGAGCAGTACGTC.

The DNA for the CDR3 is TGCAGCGTTGCGAACAGCCCGCAAGAGACCCAGTACTTC. Protein product: CSVANSPQETQYF. This chain joins TRBV29-1 and TRBJ2-5; D gene uncertain. This CDR3 contains 13 residues. Germline V gives CDR1 SQVTM, CDR2 ANQGSEA. The V end was cut by 4 bases, the J end by 2 bases, with 11 bases between.

This chain links TRBV4-1 with TRBJ1-4, with D perhaps matching TRBD1 (6 bases). Germline V gene data show CDR1 as MGHRA and CDR2 as YSYEKL. The CDR3 spans 17 residues. With 0 bases removed from V and 8 bases from J, the gap between germline ends came to 19 bases. This chain's CDR3 is CASSQEFRQGPGEKLFF. CDR3 nucleotide sequence: TGCGCCAGCAGCCAAGAGTTTAGGCAGGGGCCAGGGGAAAAACTGTTTTTT.

This clonotype was observed a handful of times. The J gene is TRBJ2-1, the V gene TRBV3-1; 8 bases match TRBD2. With V trimmed by 4 bases and J by 7 bases, 12 bases remained unmatched. The CDR3 is 16 residues long. Germline loops: CDR1 LGHDT, CDR2 YNNKEL (reference sequence). The CDR3 protein is CASSPHGLAGTNEQFF. CDR3 in DNA: TGTGCCAGCAGCCCCCATGGGCTAGCGGGTACGAATGAGCAGTTCTTC.

This clonotype has a handful of counts. The gene calls are TRBV20-1 and TRBJ2-7; 9 bases fit TRBD2. J was trimmed by 3 bases and V by 2 bases; bases with no gene match: 2. Germline V gene sequence: CDR1 DFQATT, CDR2 SNEGSKA (reference sequence). The CDR3 is made up of 13 amino acids. The CDR3, as DNA: TGCAGTGCTAGACTAGCGGGACGCTACGAGCAGTACTTC. Translation: CSARLAGRYEQYF.

V is TRBV19 and J is TRBJ2-7, with D perhaps TRBD2 (5 bases). Looked up from germline, CDR1 is LNHDA and CDR2 is SQIVND (reference sequence). The CDR3 length is 14 residues. With 5 bases removed from V and 2 bases from J, the gap between germline ends came to 13 bases. CDR3 residues: CASSADGGAYEQYF. The CDR3 DNA reads TGTGCCAGTAGTGCGGACGGAGGCGCCTACGAGCAGTACTTC.

The rearrangement joins TRBV6-2 or TRBV6-3 to TRBJ2-7, with D tentatively TRBD1 (5 bases). Germline V gene sequence: CDR1 MNHEY, CDR2 SVGEGT. The CDR3 contains 15 residues. Trimming removed 5 bases at V and 0 bases at J, with 14 bases between. The CDR3 protein is CASSPHRTLSYEQYF. As DNA, the CDR3 is TGTGCCAGCAGTCCTCACAGGACCCTCTCCTACGAGCAGTACTTC.

The CDR3 coding sequence is TGTGCCAGCAGTTCCGGGACAGTCATCACCGGGGAGCTGTTTTTT. This encodes CASSSGTVITGELFF. This rearrangement joins TRBV27 to TRBJ2-2, with TRBD1 matching over 7 bases. Losses at the gene ends were 4 bases for V and 4 bases for J; bases not matched to a gene: 6. The CDR3 is 15 amino acids. Germline V gene sequence: CDR1 MNHEY, CDR2 SMNVEV (reference sequence).

This clonotype has more than one count but fewer than ten. The chain employs TRBV6-1 and TRBJ1-1; weak D call: TRBD1 (6 bases). Looked up from germline, CDR1 is MNHNS and CDR2 is SASEGT. V lost 6 bases and J 4 bases, leaving 18 bases between the germline ends. CDR3 size: 15 residues. The CDR3 DNA sequence: TGTGCCAGCAGGACGGCACAGGGTAGCGCCACTGAAGCTTTCTTT. Protein sequence: CASRTAQGSATEAFF.

This clonotype was seen a handful of times. V usage is TRBV14 and J usage is TRBJ2-5; no clear D gene. Germline CDR1 and CDR2: SGHDN and FVKESK. The CDR3 totals 14 residues. Deletions cut 4 bases from V and 1 base from J, with 10 bases between. The DNA for the CDR3 is TGTGCCAGCAGCCGCGGTTTGGCCCAAGAGACCCAGTACTTC. This codes for CASSRGLAQETQYF.

The sample holds one count of this clonotype. V usage is TRBV3-1 and J usage is TRBJ2-5, with 10 nucleotides matching TRBD2. The CDR3 sequence is 15 residues long. Germline loops: CDR1 LGHDT, CDR2 YNNKEL (reference sequence). With 5 bases clipped from V and 2 bases from J, the junction kept 5 bases outside the gene matches. The DNA of the CDR3 is TGTGCCAGCAGCGCAGCAGCGGGGGGGCAAGAGACCCAGTACTTC. Protein sequence: CASSAAAGGQETQYF.

This clonotype was detected only a few times. The gene calls are TRBV20-1 and TRBJ1-5; D possibly corresponds to TRBD1 (5 bases). The CDR3 is made up of 13 amino acids. Trimming removed 3 bases from V and 4 bases from J, with 10 bases in between. From germline, CDR1 is DFQATT and CDR2 SNEGSKA (reference sequence). The CDR3 nucleotides are TGCAGTGCTAGGACCCAGGGAAATCAGCCCCAGCATTTT. Its protein product is CSARTQGNQPQHF.

The chain combines TRBV10-3 with TRBJ2-3; possibly TRBD2 for D (6 bases). The V end was cut by 4 bases, the J end by 2 bases, with 10 bases between. The CDR3 sequence is 14 residues long. Germline CDR1 ENHRY, CDR2 SYGVKD. The CDR3 DNA reads as TGTGCCATCAGTGGGGGACTCCTCACAGATACGCAGTATTTT. It codes for CAISGGLLTDTQYF.

This clonotype showed up just a few times. This sequence joins TRBV12-3 or TRBV12-4 and TRBJ2-1, with no clear D. The length of the CDR3 is 13 residues. V lost 5 bases, J lost 8 bases, and 13 bases lay in between. The CDR3: CASSPAILYEQFF. CDR3 sequence (DNA): TGTGCCAGCAGTCCCGCCATTCTCTATGAGCAGTTCTTC.

The rearrangement links TRBV5-1 to TRBJ2-2; D may be TRBD1 or TRBD2 (5 bases each). This CDR3 comprises 17 residues. Deletions cut 0 bases from V and 0 bases from J, with 12 bases between. Germline-derived CDR1 and CDR2 are SGHRS and YFSETQ. The CDR3 here is CASSLVGAATNTGELFF. The CDR3 DNA reads TGCGCCAGCAGCTTGGTCGGGGCAGCGACGAACACCGGGGAGCTGTTTTTT.

V gene TRBV29-1 combines with J gene TRBJ1-1, with a possible D match to TRBD1 (5 bases). The V and J ends lost 5 bases and 0 bases respectively, with 10 bases between them. The germline V gene encodes CDR1 SQVTM and CDR2 ANQGSEA. This CDR3 has 13 residues. The CDR3 protein is CSVRQRMNTEAFF. CDR3 DNA sequence: TGCAGCGTTAGACAGCGGATGAACACTGAAGCTTTCTTT.

This chain links TRBV9 with TRBJ1-5, with D perhaps matching TRBD1 (5 bases). Trimming cost V 0 bases and J 2 bases, with 9 bases left between them. The CDR3 contains 15 residues. Germline CDR1 and CDR2: SGDLS and YYNGEE. The CDR3 region has the DNA TGTGCCAGCAGCGTAGGTGGGACGGGCAATCAGCCCCAGCATTTT. Its protein product is CASSVGGTGNQPQHF.

The chain uses TRBV5-1 and TRBJ2-3; 11 nucleotides line up with TRBD2. The V gene end was trimmed by 3 bases and the J gene end by 4 bases; junction bases not matched to a gene: 7. The CDR3 covers 16 residues. The germline CDR1 and CDR2 sequences are SGHRS and YFSETQ. CDR3: CASSSGLAGRPDTQYF. CDR3 DNA sequence: TGCGCCAGCAGCTCAGGACTAGCGGGCCGTCCAGATACGCAGTATTTT.